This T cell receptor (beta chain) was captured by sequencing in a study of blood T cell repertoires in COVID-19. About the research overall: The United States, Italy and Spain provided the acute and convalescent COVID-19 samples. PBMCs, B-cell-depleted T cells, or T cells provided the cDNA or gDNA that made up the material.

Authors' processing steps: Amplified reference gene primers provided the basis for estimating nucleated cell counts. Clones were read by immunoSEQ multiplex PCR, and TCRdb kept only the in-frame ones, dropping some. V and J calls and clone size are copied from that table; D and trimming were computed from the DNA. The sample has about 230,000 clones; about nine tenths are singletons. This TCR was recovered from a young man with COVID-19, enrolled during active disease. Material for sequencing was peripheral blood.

CDR3 DNA: TGTGCCAGCAGTGAATACCCCAGTTTGAACACTGAAGCTTTCTTT. It codes for CASSEYPSLNTEAFF. J is TRBJ1-1 and V is TRBV25-1; D unresolved. Trimming removed 0 bases from V and 0 bases from J, with 8 bases in between. Germline V gene lookup returns CDR1 MGHDK and CDR2 SYGVNS. The CDR3 is made up of 15 amino acids.